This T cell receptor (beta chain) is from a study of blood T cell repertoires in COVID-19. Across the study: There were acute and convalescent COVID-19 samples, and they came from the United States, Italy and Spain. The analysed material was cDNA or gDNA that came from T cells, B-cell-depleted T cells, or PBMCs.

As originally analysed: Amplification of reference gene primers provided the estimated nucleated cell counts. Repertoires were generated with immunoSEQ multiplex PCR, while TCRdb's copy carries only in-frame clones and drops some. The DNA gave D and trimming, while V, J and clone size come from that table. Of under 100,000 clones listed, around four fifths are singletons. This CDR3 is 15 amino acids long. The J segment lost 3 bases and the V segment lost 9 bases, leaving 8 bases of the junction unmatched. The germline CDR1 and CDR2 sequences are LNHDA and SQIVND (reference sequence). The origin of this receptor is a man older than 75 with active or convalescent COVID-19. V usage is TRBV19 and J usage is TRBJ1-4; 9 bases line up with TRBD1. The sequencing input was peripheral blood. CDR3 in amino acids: CASRDREGANEKLFF. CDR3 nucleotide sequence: TGTGCCAGCAGGGACAGGGAGGGGGCTAATGAAAAACTGTTTTTT.